This TCR beta chain was captured in a study of CD8+CD57+ T cells in acquired aplastic anemia. Germline lookup yields CDR1 LNHDA and CDR2 SQIVND (reference sequence). The CDR3 loop spans 14 amino acids. V lost 5 bases, J lost 10 bases, and 10 bases stayed unmatched. Genomic DNA was employed as the template in profiling TCR beta VDJ and CDR3. TCRdb ran MiXCR on the reads and lists one entry per CDR3 protein. Of about 48,000 distinct CDR3 sequences in the sample, about three quarters were seen once. A word on this clonotype: Its antigen is as yet unknown.

Study-wide points: CD8+ Simpson's diversity did not differ significantly between patients and controls. Overlapping CD8+ CDR3 repertoires of patients and controls contained roughly 27 shared sequences.

The chain has TRBV19 and TRBJ2-1, with TRBD2 identical over 8 bases. The receptor was derived from a human donor in good health, serving as a control. Material for sequencing was sorted CD4+, CD8+, or CD8+CD57+ T cells (not recorded which) from PBMCs. CDR3 protein: CASSLRGEVGEQFF. The CDR3 DNA follows: TGTGCCAGTAGTTTGCGGGGGGAAGTCGGGGAGCAGTTCTTC.